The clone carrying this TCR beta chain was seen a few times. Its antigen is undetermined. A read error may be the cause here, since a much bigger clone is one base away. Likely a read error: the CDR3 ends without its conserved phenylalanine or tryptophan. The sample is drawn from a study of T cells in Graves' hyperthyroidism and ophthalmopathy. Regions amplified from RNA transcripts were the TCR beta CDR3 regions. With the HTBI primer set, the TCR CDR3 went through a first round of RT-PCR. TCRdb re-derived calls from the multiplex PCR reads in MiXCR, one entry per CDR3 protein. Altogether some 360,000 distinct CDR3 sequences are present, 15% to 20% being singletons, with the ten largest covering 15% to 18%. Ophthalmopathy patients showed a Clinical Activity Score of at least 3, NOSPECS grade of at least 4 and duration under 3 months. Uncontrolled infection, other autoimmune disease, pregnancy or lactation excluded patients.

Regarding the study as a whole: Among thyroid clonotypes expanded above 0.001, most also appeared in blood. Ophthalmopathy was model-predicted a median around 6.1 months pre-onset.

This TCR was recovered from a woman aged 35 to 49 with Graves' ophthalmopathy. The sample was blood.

CDR3 region: CASSQRVGSGTGELFS. Written as DNA, the CDR3 is TGCGCCAGCAGCCAACGGGTGGGGTCGGGCACCGGGGAGCTGTTTTCT. The chain combines TRBV4-3 with TRBJ2-2; D gene unclear. In germline, CDR1 is LGHNA, CDR2 YSLEER. This CDR3 comprises 16 residues. The ends were cut back, 2 bases at V and 4 bases at J, with 14 bases in the middle.